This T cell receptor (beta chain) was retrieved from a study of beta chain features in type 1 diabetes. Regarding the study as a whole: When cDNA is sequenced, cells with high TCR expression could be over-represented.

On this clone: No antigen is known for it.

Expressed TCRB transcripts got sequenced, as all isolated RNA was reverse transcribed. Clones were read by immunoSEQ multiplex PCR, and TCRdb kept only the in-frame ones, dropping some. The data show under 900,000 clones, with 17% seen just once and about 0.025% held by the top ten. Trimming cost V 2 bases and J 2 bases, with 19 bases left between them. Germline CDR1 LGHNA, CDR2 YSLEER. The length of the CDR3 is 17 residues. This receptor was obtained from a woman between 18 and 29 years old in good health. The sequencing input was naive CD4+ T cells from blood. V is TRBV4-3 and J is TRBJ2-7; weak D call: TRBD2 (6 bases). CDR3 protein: CASSQTSVGGNTYEQYF. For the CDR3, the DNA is TGCGCCAGCAGCCAAACCAGCGTAGGCGGGAACACCTACGAGCAGTACTTC.